The 10 T cell receptor beta chains reported below all come from one sample, sequenced in a study of T cell changes during pregnancy in multiple sclerosis. The table came from immunoSEQ multiplex PCR; TCRdb's copy has only in-frame clones and leaves some out. Found here are approximately 100,000 clones, about 89% of them singletons; the top ten hold about 3.2%. The starting material was peripheral blood, obtained after pregnancy. All receptors come from a female donor with multiple sclerosis, enrolled in a pregnancy study.

The V gene is TRBV4-1, the J gene TRBJ2-5, with D perhaps matching TRBD2 (7 bases). Germline CDR1 and CDR2: MGHRA and YSYEKL. The V end was cut by 0 bases, the J end by 1 base, with 15 bases between. This CDR3 contains 17 residues. The CDR3 reads CASSQDWRGGLQETQYF. CDR3 nucleotides: TGCGCCAGCAGCCAAGATTGGCGCGGGGGCCTCCAAGAGACCCAGTACTTC.

The chain couples TRBV19 to TRBJ2-3, with D unclear. The CDR3 contains 14 residues. Germline loops: CDR1 LNHDA, CDR2 SQIVND (reference sequence). Trimming took off 5 bases at V and 4 bases at J, with 13 bases between the two ends. CDR3 DNA sequence: TGTGCCAGTAGTGAGTACCCCCTCCCAGATACGCAGTATTTT. It encodes CASSEYPLPDTQYF.

This clone was recorded only once. V and J are TRBV5-1 and TRBJ1-3, with D uncertain. Trimming removed 2 bases at V and 0 bases at J, with 9 bases between. Germline values: CDR1 SGHRS, CDR2 YFSETQ. This CDR3 comprises 15 residues. The chain's CDR3 is CASSFGRNSGNTIYF. In nucleotides, the CDR3 is TGCGCCAGCAGCTTCGGGAGGAACTCTGGAAACACCATATATTTT.

This clone was seen a single time. The rearrangement links TRBV10-3 to TRBJ2-3; TRBD2 matches at 7 bases. The CDR3 has 15 amino acids. Per the germline V gene, CDR1 is ENHRY and CDR2 is SYGVKD. Losses at the gene ends were 7 bases for V and 4 bases for J; bases not matched to a gene: 11. The CDR3 DNA follows: TGTGCCATCAAGGATCAGCGGGGATTGGCAGATACGCAGTATTTT. Translating gives CAIKDQRGLADTQYF.

V and J are TRBV19 and TRBJ2-2; 12 bases line up with TRBD2. J was trimmed by 5 bases and V by 6 bases; bases with no gene match: 7. Germline CDR1 reads LNHDA; CDR2 reads SQIVND (reference sequence). The CDR3 runs 16 residues. The CDR3 sequence is CASRPGLAGQTGELFF. The DNA of the CDR3 is TGTGCCAGTAGGCCTGGACTAGCGGGGCAAACCGGGGAGCTGTTTTTT. Complete variable domain (other parts from reference TRBV19 and TRBJ2-2): DGGITQSPKYLFRKEGQNVTLSCEQNLNHDAMYWYRQDPGQGLRLIYYSQIVNDFQKGDIAEGYSVSREKKESFPLTVTSAQKNPTAFYLCASRPGLAGQTGELFFGEGSRLTVL.

The chain employs TRBV19 and TRBJ2-7, with 10 bases matching TRBD1. With 1 base clipped from V and 5 bases from J, the junction kept 5 bases outside the gene matches. The length of the CDR3 is 15 residues. The germline V gene encodes CDR1 LNHDA and CDR2 SQIVND (reference sequence). For the CDR3, the DNA is TGTGCCAGTAGTATAGGGACAGGGGGTATGAACGAGCAGTACTTC. It is translated as CASSIGTGGMNEQYF.

This chain joins TRBV19 and TRBJ1-6; 8 bases map to TRBD1. CDR3 length equals 15 residues. Trimming at V came to 4 bases and at J to 10 bases, leaving 9 bases not matched to a gene. Looked up from germline, CDR1 is LNHDA and CDR2 is SQIVND (reference sequence). The CDR3 here is CASSTFLQGDSPLHF. The CDR3 nucleotides are TGTGCCAGTAGTACATTCCTACAGGGGGACTCACCCCTCCACTTT.

The rearrangement uses TRBV5-1 and TRBJ2-1, with 11 bases fitting TRBD2. Germline CDR1 SGHRS, CDR2 YFSETQ. The length of the CDR3 is 15 residues. Trimming took 3 bases from V and 9 from J; bases not matched to a gene: 8. CDR3 region: CASSSGLADGTEQFF. CDR3 bases: TGCGCCAGCAGCTCGGGACTAGCGGATGGTACTGAGCAGTTCTTC.

The chain joins TRBV9 to TRBJ2-7, with D possibly matching TRBD2 (5 bases). V was clipped by 0 bases and J by 2 bases, with 12 bases between them. CDR3 length: 15 residues. Germline V CDR1 and CDR2: SGDLS, YYNGEE. This CDR3 reads CASSVGIRGPYEQYF. The CDR3 DNA follows: TGTGCCAGCAGCGTAGGTATCCGAGGGCCCTACGAGCAGTACTTC.

The rearrangement joins TRBV5-6 to TRBJ2-3; 7 positions agree with TRBD2. From germline, CDR1 is SGHDT and CDR2 YYEEEE. After removal of 1 base from V and 2 bases from J, the junction contained 16 bases not matched to a gene. The CDR3 length is 19 residues. The CDR3 sequence is CASSLTLWDYRFDTDTQYF. CDR3 bases: TGTGCCAGCAGCTTGACTCTATGGGACTACCGATTTGACACAGATACGCAGTATTTT.